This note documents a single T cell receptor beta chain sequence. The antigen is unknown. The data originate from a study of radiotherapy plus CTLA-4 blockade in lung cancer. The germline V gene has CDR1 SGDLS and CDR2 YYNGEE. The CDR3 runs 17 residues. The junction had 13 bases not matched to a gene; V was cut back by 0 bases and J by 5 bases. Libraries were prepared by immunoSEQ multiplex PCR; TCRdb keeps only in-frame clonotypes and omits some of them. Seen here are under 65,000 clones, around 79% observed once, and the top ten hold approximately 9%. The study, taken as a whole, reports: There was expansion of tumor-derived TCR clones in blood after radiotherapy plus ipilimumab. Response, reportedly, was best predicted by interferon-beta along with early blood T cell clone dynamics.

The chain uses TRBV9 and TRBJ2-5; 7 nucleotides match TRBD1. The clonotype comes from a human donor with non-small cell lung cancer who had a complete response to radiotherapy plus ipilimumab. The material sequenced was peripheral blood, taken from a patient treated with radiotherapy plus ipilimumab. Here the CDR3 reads CASSVDRGAGLWETQYF. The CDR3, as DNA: TGTGCCAGCAGCGTAGACAGGGGCGCGGGTCTGTGGGAGACCCAGTACTTC.